Presented here are 26 T cell receptor beta chains from one specimen sequenced in a study of cytomegalovirus exposure and HLA in healthy donors. The PCR contained 60 Vbeta and 13 Jbeta primers. The assay was immunoSEQ multiplex PCR, and TCRdb's table has in-frame clones only and misses some. The sample holds 100,000 to 150,000 clones, roughly 74% seen once. What was sequenced was PBMCs. Receptor source: a male donor in good health and CMV-seronegative.

This clone was observed a handful of times. This sample also contains other DNA sequences that code for the same CDR3. J is TRBJ1-2 and V is TRBV14; D is perhaps TRBD1 (6 bases). Trimming left V 1 base short and J 8 bases short, with 11 bases between. This CDR3 has 13 amino acids. Germline CDR1 is SGHDN and CDR2 is FVKESK. CDR3 nucleotides: TGTGCCAGCAGCCAAGGGGGGCAGGGAGGCTACACCTTC. This translates into CASSQGGQGGYTF.

This chain uses TRBV5-8 with TRBJ1-4; D is unclear. This CDR3 is built from 15 residues. Germline V CDR1 and CDR2: SGHTS, YDEGEE. V was cut by 3 bases and J by 0 bases, with 9 bases left in between. The CDR3 loop is CASSYTAATNEKLFF. The CDR3 DNA sequence: TGTGCCAGCAGCTATACAGCAGCAACTAATGAAAAACTGTTTTTT.

The rearrangement joins TRBV2 to TRBJ1-3; D remains ambiguous. The CDR3 has 16 residues. V was cut by 1 base and J by 0 bases, with 10 bases left in between. Germline V gives CDR1 SNHLY, CDR2 FYNNEI. The CDR3 DNA sequence: TGTGCCAGCAGTGAAGACGGGTTCTTCTCTGGAAACACCATATATTTT. Translating it yields CASSEDGFFSGNTIYF.

CDR3 in DNA: TGCGCCAGTGCCCCTAGACTAGCGGGAGCGGAGACCCAGTACTTC. Translation gives CASAPRLAGAETQYF. V usage is TRBV5-1 and J usage is TRBJ2-5; 12 positions agree with TRBD2. The V segment lost 8 bases and the J segment 5 bases; nucleotides outside the gene matches: 10. Germline V gene sequence: CDR1 SGHRS, CDR2 YFSETQ. The CDR3 covers 15 residues.

The chain combines TRBV19 with TRBJ2-5; 10 bases line up with TRBD1. Germline V gene data show CDR1 as LNHDA and CDR2 as SQIVND (reference sequence). The CDR3 has 14 amino acids. Trimming removed 9 bases from V and 7 bases from J; junction bases left unmatched: 11. Written as DNA, the CDR3 is TGTGCCAGCGGACAGGGGGGAGCTGGGGGGACCCAGTACTTC. Protein: CASGQGGAGGTQYF.

This sequence joins TRBV9 and TRBJ2-1, with 7 nucleotides matching TRBD2. Germline assignment: CDR1 SGDLS and CDR2 YYNGEE. CDR3 length: 16 residues. Losses at the gene ends were 0 bases for V and 0 bases for J; bases not matched to a gene: 3. CDR3 region: CASSVGLAGSYNEQFF. DNA for the CDR3: TGTGCCAGCAGCGTAGGACTAGCAGGCTCCTACAATGAGCAGTTCTTC.

This chain uses TRBV9 with TRBJ1-2; D may be TRBD1 (5 bases). The CDR3 consists of 14 residues. Deletions cut 4 bases from V and 5 bases from J, with 15 bases between. The germline CDR1 and CDR2 sequences are SGDLS and YYNGEE. CDR3 bases: TGTGCCAGCAGCACGACAGCCTCACCTTATGGCTACACCTTC. It is translated as CASSTTASPYGYTF. The full variable domain, rest sourced from reference TRBV9 and TRBJ1-2, is DSGVTQTPKHLITATGQRVTLRCSPRSGDLSVYWYQQSLDQGLQFLIQYYNGEERAKGNILERFSAQQFPDLHSELNLSSLELGDSALYFCASSTTASPYGYTFGSGTRLTVV.

The chain links TRBV21-1 to TRBJ2-3; TRBD2, the D gene given by the table, was not confirmed from the DNA. TRBV21-1 is flagged as a pseudogene. This CDR3 is 14 amino acids long. CDR3 in amino acids: CASSTMPGADTQYF. The CDR3 bases are TGTGCCAGCAGCACCATGCCGGGGGCAGATACGCAGTATTTT.

The J gene is TRBJ1-1, the V gene TRBV5-1, with 9 bases fitting TRBD1. The V and J ends lost 4 bases and 3 bases, in that order; junction bases with no gene match: 4. The CDR3 totals 14 residues. CDR1 and CDR2 (germline): SGHRS, YFSETQ. DNA of the CDR3: TGCGCCAGCAGCCTAGGACAGGGGCACACTGAAGCTTTCTTT. As protein: CASSLGQGHTEAFF.

The rearrangement links TRBV6-1 to TRBJ2-7; a possible D gene is TRBD2 (6 bases). Per the germline V gene, CDR1 is MNHNS and CDR2 is SASEGT. Trimming pared 2 bases from V and 1 base from J, leaving 12 bases between. The CDR3 consists of 15 residues. CDR3 region: CASSERETRSYEQYF. CDR3 in DNA: TGTGCCAGCAGTGAACGGGAGACAAGATCCTACGAGCAGTACTTC.

This clone was observed a few times. V usage is TRBV7-6 and J usage is TRBJ1-3; 7 bases are a match to TRBD1. Germline V gene data show CDR1 as SGHVS and CDR2 as FNYEAQ. The V gene end was trimmed by 2 bases and the J gene end by 0 bases; junction bases not matched to a gene: 4. There are 16 residues in the CDR3. The CDR3 reads CASSLYPGGSGNTIYF. CDR3 DNA sequence: TGTGCCAGCAGCTTATATCCAGGGGGCTCTGGAAACACCATATATTTT.

J is TRBJ2-7 and V is TRBV27; the match to TRBD1 covers 10 bases. The CDR3 loop spans 13 amino acids. Looked up from germline, CDR1 is MNHEY and CDR2 is SMNVEV (reference sequence). V was pared by 8 bases and J by 7 bases, with 8 bases of the junction left unmatched. CDR3 nucleotides: TGTGCCAGCTCAGGACAGGGGGGCAAAGAGCAGTACTTC. Its protein is CASSGQGGKEQYF.

This clone was counted only a few times. This chain links TRBV7-8 with TRBJ1-2; 7 positions match TRBD1. The CDR3 spans 15 residues. The V and J ends lost 0 bases and 6 bases, in that order; junction bases with no gene match: 7. Per the germline V gene, CDR1 is SGHVS and CDR2 is FQNEAQ. The CDR3 DNA reads TGTGCCAGCAGCTTAGCTGGGAGACAGGGTGATGGCTACACCTTC. This translates into CASSLAGRQGDGYTF.

This chain's CDR3 is CASSLGDRDGNQPQHF. The DNA of the CDR3 is TGTGCCAGCAGCTTAGGCGACAGGGACGGCAATCAGCCCCAGCATTTT. The J gene is TRBJ1-5, the V gene TRBV7-9; TRBD1 aligns across 7 bases. CDR1 SEHNR and CDR2 FQNEAQ come from the germline V gene (reference sequence). The CDR3 has 16 residues. With 1 base clipped from V and 2 bases from J, the junction kept 5 bases outside the gene matches.

This chain joins TRBV28 and TRBJ2-5, with 9 bases fitting TRBD2. Germline CDR1 MDHEN, CDR2 SYDVKM. V lost 6 bases and J lost 5; bases outside the gene matches: 13. This CDR3 contains 16 residues. The CDR3 nucleotides are TGTGCCAGCAGATCCCAACGGGCGGGGGGGAGGGAGACCCAGTACTTC. This codes for CASRSQRAGGRETQYF. The whole variable domain, filled in from reference TRBV28 and TRBJ2-5, reads DVKVTQSSRYLVKRTGEKVFLECVQDMDHENMFWYRQDPGLGLRLIYFSYDVKMKEKGDIPEGYSVSREKKERFSLILESASTNQTSMYLCASRSQRAGGRETQYFGPGTRLLVL.

The gene calls are TRBV30 and TRBJ2-5, with 13 bases identical to TRBD2. The CDR3 sequence is 16 residues long. Germline values: CDR1 GTSNPN, CDR2 SVGIG (reference sequence). The V and J ends lost 5 bases and 5 bases, in that order; junction bases with no gene match: 11. The CDR3 sequence: CAWRPTSGGAWETQYF. The CDR3 DNA follows: TGTGCCTGGCGCCCAACTAGCGGGGGGGCATGGGAGACCCAGTACTTC.

The V call is TRBV7-9, the J call TRBJ2-7; D not resolved. V was shortened by 4 bases and J by 9 bases, with 16 bases between the two germline ends. The CDR3 loop spans 13 amino acids. The germline V gene encodes CDR1 SEHNR and CDR2 FQNEAQ (reference sequence). Written as DNA, the CDR3 is TGTGCCAGCAGCTCTTCTCCACCGGTCGCGCAGTACTTC. Protein: CASSSSPPVAQYF.

The chain couples TRBV5-6 to TRBJ1-1; 8 nucleotides agree with TRBD1. The germline V gene has CDR1 SGHDT and CDR2 YYEEEE. The trim removed 6 bases at V and 2 bases at J, leaving 12 bases unmatched. This CDR3 comprises 16 residues. The CDR3 here is CASIRAGRGLNTEAFF. CDR3 coding DNA: TGTGCCAGCATCAGAGCCGGCAGGGGGCTTAACACTGAAGCTTTCTTT.

The chain links TRBV4-1 to TRBJ2-4; 12 nucleotides match TRBD2. J was trimmed by 1 base and V by 0 bases; bases with no gene match: 1. Per germline, CDR1 MGHRA and CDR2 YSYEKL. The CDR3 extends over 17 amino acids. The CDR3 DNA reads TGCGCCAGCAGCCAAGACACTAGCGGGGGGGCCAAAAACATTCAGTACTTC. Protein sequence: CASSQDTSGGAKNIQYF.

The V call is TRBV30, the J call TRBJ2-1; TRBD1 aligns across 9 bases. Losses at the gene ends were 1 base for V and 5 bases for J; bases not matched to a gene: 9. The germline CDR1 and CDR2 sequences are GTSNPN and SVGIG (reference sequence). The CDR3 is 16 residues long. The CDR3 loop reads CAWSGGWDRADNEQFF. CDR3 bases: TGTGCCTGGAGTGGCGGATGGGACAGGGCGGACAATGAGCAGTTCTTC.

The chain joins TRBV7-2 to TRBJ2-1; 7 bases fit TRBD2. This CDR3 region has 12 residues. The V and J ends lost 3 bases and 12 bases, in that order; junction bases with no gene match: 5. CDR1 is SGHTA and CDR2 is FQGNSA in the germline V gene. The CDR3 DNA reads TGTGCCAGCAGCTTCCGGGACTATGTGCAGTTCTTC. This codes for CASSFRDYVQFF. Supplemented by reference TRBV7-2 and TRBJ2-1, the full variable domain reads GAGVSQSPSNKVTEKGKDVELRCDPISGHTALYWYRQSLGQGLEFLIYFQGNSAPDKSGLPSDRFSAERTGGSVSTLTIQRTQQEDSAVYLCASSFRDYVQFFGPGTRLTVL.

The J gene is TRBJ2-5, the V gene TRBV5-3; 15 nucleotides match TRBD2. TRBV5-3 is marked as an open reading frame, function uncertain. The CDR3 sequence is 16 residues long. The trim removed 4 bases at V and 5 bases at J, leaving 6 bases unmatched. The CDR3 nucleotides are TGTGCCAGAAGCACGGGACTAGCGGGAGGTCGGGAGACCCAGTACTTC. Amino acids: CARSTGLAGGRETQYF.

The chain employs TRBV30 and TRBJ1-1; no reliable D call. The CDR3 is 13 residues long. Trimming took off 0 bases at V and 2 bases at J, with 7 bases between the two ends. Germline V gene sequence: CDR1 GTSNPN, CDR2 SVGIG (reference sequence). The CDR3 region is CAWSVLFNTEAFF. DNA for the CDR3: TGTGCCTGGAGTGTACTGTTCAACACTGAAGCTTTCTTT. Supplemented by reference TRBV30 and TRBJ1-1, the full variable domain reads SQTIHQWPATLVQPVGSPLSLECTVEGTSNPNLYWYRQAAGRGLQLLFYSVGIGQISSEVPQNLSASRPQDRQFILSSKKLLLSDSGFYLCAWSVLFNTEAFFGQGTRLTVV.

The rearrangement joins TRBV18 to TRBJ1-5, with D uncertain. The germline V and J ends were trimmed by 5 bases and 0 bases, with 8 bases remaining between them. The CDR3 runs 14 residues. The germline CDR1 and CDR2 sequences are KGHSH and LQKENI. The CDR3 coding sequence is TGTGCCAGCTCAGAAACATATAGCAATCAGCCCCAGCATTTT. Its translation is CASSETYSNQPQHF.

The chain carries TRBV19 and TRBJ1-1; possible D gene TRBD1, 6 bases. CDR1 is LNHDA, CDR2 SQIVND, per germline (reference sequence). The CDR3 has 13 amino acids. Trimming pared 6 bases from V and 4 bases from J, leaving 12 bases between. The DNA of the CDR3 is TGTGCCAGTAGCCTAGGGGGTTTCACTGAAGCTTTCTTT. Translation: CASSLGGFTEAFF.

This clone was seen a single time. The chain has TRBV7-8 and TRBJ1-5; D is unclear. The CDR3 consists of 14 residues. Trimming took off 1 base at V and 6 bases at J, with 10 bases between the two ends. Germline V gene lookup returns CDR1 SGHVS and CDR2 FQNEAQ. In DNA, the CDR3 is TGTGCCAGCAGCTTAGACGAGGGCGCTCAGCCCCAGCATTTT. Translation: CASSLDEGAQPQHF.